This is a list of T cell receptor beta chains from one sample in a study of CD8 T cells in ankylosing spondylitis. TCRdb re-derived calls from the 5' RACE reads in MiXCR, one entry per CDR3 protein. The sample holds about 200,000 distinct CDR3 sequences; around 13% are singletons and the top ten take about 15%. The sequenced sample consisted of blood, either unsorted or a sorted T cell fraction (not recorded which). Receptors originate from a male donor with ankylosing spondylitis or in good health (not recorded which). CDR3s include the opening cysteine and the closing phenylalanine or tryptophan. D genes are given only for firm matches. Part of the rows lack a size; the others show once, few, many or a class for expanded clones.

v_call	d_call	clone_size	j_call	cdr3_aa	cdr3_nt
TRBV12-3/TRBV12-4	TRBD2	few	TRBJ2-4	CASSLSSGGKNIQYF	TGTGCCAGCAGTTTATCCAGCGGGGGCAAAAACATTCAGTACTTC
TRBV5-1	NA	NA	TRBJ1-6	CASSLLRDYSPLHF	TGCGCCAGCAGCTTGCTACGGGACTATTCACCCCTCCACTTT
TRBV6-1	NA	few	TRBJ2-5	CASSLKFLETQYF	TGTGCCAGCAGCCTTAAATTTCTCGAGACCCAGTACTTC
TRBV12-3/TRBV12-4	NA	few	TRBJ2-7	CASSYGTDFYEQYF	TGTGCCAGCTCTTACGGGACGGATTTTTACGAGCAGTACTTC
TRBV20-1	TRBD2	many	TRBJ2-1	CSARDIAGADNEQFF	TGCAGTGCTAGAGATATAGCGGGGGCCGACAATGAGCAGTTCTTC
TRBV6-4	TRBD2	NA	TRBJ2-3	CASSDARGGHDTQYF	TGTGCCAGCAGTGACGCGCGGGGGGGCCACGATACGCAGTATTTT
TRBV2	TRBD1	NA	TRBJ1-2	CASSGPRGQGYTF	TGTGCCAGCAGTGGTCCCAGGGGGCAAGGCTACACCTTC
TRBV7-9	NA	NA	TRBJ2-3	CASSLAGGADADTQYF	TGTGCCAGCAGCTTAGCGGGGGGGGCCGACGCAGATACGCAGTATTTT
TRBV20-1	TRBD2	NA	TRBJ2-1	CSARGTSGHNEQFF	TGCAGTGCTAGAGGGACTAGCGGACACAATGAGCAGTTCTTC
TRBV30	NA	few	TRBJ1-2	CAWRPNADGYTF	TGTGCCTGGAGGCCCAACGCGGATGGCTACACCTTC
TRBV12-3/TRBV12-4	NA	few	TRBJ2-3	CASSHGLSTDTQYF	TGTGCCAGCAGTCACGGACTGAGCACAGATACGCAGTATTTT
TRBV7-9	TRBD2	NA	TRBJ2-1	CASSPTTSGGRPNEQFF	TGTGCCAGCAGTCCAACGACTAGCGGGGGGCGCCCCAATGAGCAGTTCTTC
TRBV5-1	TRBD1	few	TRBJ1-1	CASSPAGGSDTEAFF	TGCGCCAGCAGCCCGGCAGGGGGGTCGGACACTGAAGCTTTCTTT
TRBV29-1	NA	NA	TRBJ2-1	CSILPPASGGDEQFF	TGCAGCATACTCCCCCCGGCCTCCGGTGGGGATGAGCAGTTCTTC
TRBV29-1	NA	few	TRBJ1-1	CSVRGNTEAFF	TGCAGCGTTAGGGGAAACACTGAAGCTTTCTTT
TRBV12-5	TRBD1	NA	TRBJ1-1	CASGHWTGMITEAFF	TGTGCTAGTGGTCATTGGACAGGGATGATCACTGAAGCTTTCTTT
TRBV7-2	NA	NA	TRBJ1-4	CASSSTGLQTNEKLFF	TGTGCCAGCAGCTCGACAGGCCTCCAGACTAATGAAAAACTGTTTTTT
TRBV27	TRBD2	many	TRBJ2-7	CASSLLAGGYEQYF	TGTGCCAGCAGTTTACTAGCGGGCGGCTACGAGCAGTACTTC
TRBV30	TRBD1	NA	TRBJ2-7	CAWSEGQVNEQYF	TGTGCCTGGAGTGAGGGACAGGTTAACGAGCAGTACTTC
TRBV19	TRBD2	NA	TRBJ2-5	CASSKRGEQETQYF	TGTGCCAGTAGTAAACGGGGGGAACAAGAGACCCAGTACTTC
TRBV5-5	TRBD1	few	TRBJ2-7	CASSLGDRVHEQYF	TGTGCCAGCAGCTTGGGGGACAGGGTCCACGAGCAGTACTTC
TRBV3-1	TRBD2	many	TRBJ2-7	CASSQEWKRGGYEQYF	TGTGCCAGCAGCCAAGAATGGAAGCGGGGGGGCTACGAGCAGTACTTC
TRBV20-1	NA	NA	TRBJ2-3	CSARDEAASTDTQYF	TGCAGTGCTAGAGATGAAGCAGCTAGCACAGATACGCAGTATTTT
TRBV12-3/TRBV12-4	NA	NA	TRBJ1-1	CASSWTVEGEAFF	TGTGCCAGCAGTTGGACAGTGGAGGGTGAAGCTTTCTTT
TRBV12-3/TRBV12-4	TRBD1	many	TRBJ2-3	CASSFPGQGLDTQYF	TGTGCCAGCAGTTTCCCGGGACAGGGGTTAGATACGCAGTATTTT
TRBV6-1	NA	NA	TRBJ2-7	CASSDDNSYEQYF	TGTGCCAGCAGCGACGACAACTCCTACGAGCAGTACTTC
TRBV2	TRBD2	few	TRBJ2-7	CASSGTSEKRGYEQYF	TGTGCCAGCAGTGGGACTAGCGAAAAAAGAGGGTACGAGCAGTACTTC
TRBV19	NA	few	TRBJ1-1	CASSIIGETEAFF	TGTGCCAGTAGTATAATAGGAGAGACTGAAGCTTTCTTT
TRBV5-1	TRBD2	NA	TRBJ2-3	CASSLALAGLTDTQYF	TGCGCCAGCAGCTTGGCCCTAGCGGGCCTCACAGATACGCAGTATTTT
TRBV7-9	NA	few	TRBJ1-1	CASSLVTVNTEAFF	TGTGCCAGCAGCTTAGTCACCGTGAACACTGAAGCTTTCTTT
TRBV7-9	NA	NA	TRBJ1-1	CASSEIPEAFF	TGTGCCAGCAGCGAAATACCTGAAGCTTTCTTT
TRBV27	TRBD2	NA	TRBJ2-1	CASSLSGLAGYTWDEQFF	TGTGCCAGCAGTTTAAGCGGGCTAGCGGGATATACATGGGATGAGCAGTTCTTC
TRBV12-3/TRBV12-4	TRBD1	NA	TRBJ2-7	CASSFGTGQYEQYF	TGTGCCAGCAGTTTTGGGACAGGGCAATACGAGCAGTACTTC
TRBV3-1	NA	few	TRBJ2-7	CASSDRGPEQYF	TGTGCCAGCAGCGACCGGGGCCCCGAGCAGTACTTC
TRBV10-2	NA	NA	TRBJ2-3	CASSEARGEDTQYF	TGCGCCAGCAGTGAGGCCCGGGGTGAAGATACGCAGTATTTT
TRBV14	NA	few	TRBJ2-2	CASSQDSGPNTGELFF	TGTGCCAGCAGCCAAGATTCCGGGCCGAACACCGGGGAGCTGTTTTTT
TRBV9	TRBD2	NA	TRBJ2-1	CASSSLLAGSSYNEQFF	TGTGCCAGCAGCTCACTACTAGCGGGGAGCTCCTACAATGAGCAGTTCTTC
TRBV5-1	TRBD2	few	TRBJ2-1	CARSTAGGSYNEQFF	TGCGCCAGGTCGACAGCGGGGGGCTCCTACAATGAGCAGTTCTTC
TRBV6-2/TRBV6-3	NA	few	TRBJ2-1	CASIDDSNEQFF	TGTGCCAGCATTGACGACAGCAATGAGCAGTTCTTC
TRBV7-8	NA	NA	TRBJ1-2	CASSLGPGEDGYTF	TGTGCCAGCAGCTTAGGTCCAGGGGAGGATGGCTACACCTTC
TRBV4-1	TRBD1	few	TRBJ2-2	CASSQRTGNTGELFF	TGCGCCAGCAGCCAGCGGACAGGGAACACCGGGGAGCTGTTTTTT
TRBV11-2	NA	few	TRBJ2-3	CASSPQWATDTQYF	TGTGCCAGCAGCCCCCAGTGGGCCACAGATACGCAGTATTTT
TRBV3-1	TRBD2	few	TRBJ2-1	CASSQGGSSYNEQFF	TGTGCCAGCAGCCAGGGCGGGAGCTCCTACAATGAGCAGTTCTTC
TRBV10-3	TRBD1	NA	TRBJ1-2	CAISEWTGGYKGYTF	TGTGCCATCAGTGAGTGGACAGGGGGCTATAAAGGCTACACCTTC
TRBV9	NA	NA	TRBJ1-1	CASSVSANTEAFF	TGTGCCAGCAGCGTGAGCGCCAACACTGAAGCTTTCTTT
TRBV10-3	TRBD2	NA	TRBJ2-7	CAIRTSPSSYEQYF	TGTGCCATCAGGACTAGCCCAAGCTCCTACGAGCAGTACTTC
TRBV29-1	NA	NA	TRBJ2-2	CSALRMAGKNTGELFF	TGCAGCGCCCTAAGGATGGCGGGGAAGAACACCGGGGAGCTGTTTTTT
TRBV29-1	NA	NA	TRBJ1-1	CSVEAANTEAFF	TGCAGCGTTGAGGCAGCGAACACTGAAGCTTTCTTT
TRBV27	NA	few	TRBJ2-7	CASSSQGVAGEQYF	TGTGCCAGCAGTTCCCAAGGGGTCGCGGGCGAGCAGTACTTC
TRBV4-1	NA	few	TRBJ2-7	CASSQVESSVREQYF	TGCGCCAGCAGCCAAGTAGAATCCTCCGTGAGGGAGCAGTACTTC